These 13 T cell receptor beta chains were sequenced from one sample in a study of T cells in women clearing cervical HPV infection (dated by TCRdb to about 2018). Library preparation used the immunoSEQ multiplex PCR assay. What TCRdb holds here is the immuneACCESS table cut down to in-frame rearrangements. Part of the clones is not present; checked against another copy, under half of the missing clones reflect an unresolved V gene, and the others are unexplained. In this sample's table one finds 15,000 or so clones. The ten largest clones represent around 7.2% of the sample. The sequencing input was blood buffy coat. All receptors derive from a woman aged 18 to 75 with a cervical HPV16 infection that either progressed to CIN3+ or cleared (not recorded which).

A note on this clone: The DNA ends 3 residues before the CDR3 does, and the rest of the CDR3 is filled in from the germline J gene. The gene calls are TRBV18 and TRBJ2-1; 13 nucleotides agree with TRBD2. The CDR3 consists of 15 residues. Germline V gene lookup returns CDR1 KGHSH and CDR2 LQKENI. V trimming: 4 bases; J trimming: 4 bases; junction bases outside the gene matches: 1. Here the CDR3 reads CASSQLAGGYNEQFF. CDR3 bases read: TGTGCCAGCTCACAACTAGCGGGGGGGTACAATGAG.

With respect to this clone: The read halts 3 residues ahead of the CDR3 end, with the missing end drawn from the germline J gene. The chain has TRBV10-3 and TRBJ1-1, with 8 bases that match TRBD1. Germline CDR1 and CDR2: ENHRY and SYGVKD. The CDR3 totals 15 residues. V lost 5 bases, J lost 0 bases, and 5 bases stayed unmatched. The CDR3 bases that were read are TGTGCCATCAGTAAGGACAGGGATATGAACACTGAA. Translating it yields CAISKDRDMNTE. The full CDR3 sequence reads CAISKDRDMNTEAFF.

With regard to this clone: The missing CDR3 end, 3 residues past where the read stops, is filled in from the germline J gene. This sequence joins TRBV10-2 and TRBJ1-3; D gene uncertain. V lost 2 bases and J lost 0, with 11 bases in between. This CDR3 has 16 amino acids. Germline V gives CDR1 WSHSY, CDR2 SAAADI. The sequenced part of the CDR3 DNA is TGCGCCAGCAGTGAGGACGGACTGCTCTCTGGAAACACC. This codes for CASSEDGLLSGNT. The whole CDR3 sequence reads CASSEDGLLSGNTIYF.

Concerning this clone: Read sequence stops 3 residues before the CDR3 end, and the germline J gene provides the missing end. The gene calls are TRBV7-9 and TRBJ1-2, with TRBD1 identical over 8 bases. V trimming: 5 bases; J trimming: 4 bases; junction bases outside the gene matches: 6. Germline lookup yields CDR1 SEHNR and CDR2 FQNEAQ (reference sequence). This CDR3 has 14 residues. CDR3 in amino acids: CASSRGQETYGYTF. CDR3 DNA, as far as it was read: TGTGCCAGCAGCCGGGGACAGGAAACCTATGGC.

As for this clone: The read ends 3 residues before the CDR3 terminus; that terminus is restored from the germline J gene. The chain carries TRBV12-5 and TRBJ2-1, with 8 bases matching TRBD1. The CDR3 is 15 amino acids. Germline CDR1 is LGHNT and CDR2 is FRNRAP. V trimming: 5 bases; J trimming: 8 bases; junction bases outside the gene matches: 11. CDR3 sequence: CASGGGTGGPDEQFF. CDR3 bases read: TGTGCTAGTGGTGGGGGAACAGGGGGTCCGGATGAG. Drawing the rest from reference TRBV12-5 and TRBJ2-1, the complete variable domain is DARVTQTPRHKVTEMGQEVTMRCQPILGHNTVFWYRQTMMQGLELLAYFRNRAPLDDSGMPKDRFSAEMPDATLATLKIQPSEPRDSAVYFCASGGGTGGPDEQFFGPGTRLTVL.

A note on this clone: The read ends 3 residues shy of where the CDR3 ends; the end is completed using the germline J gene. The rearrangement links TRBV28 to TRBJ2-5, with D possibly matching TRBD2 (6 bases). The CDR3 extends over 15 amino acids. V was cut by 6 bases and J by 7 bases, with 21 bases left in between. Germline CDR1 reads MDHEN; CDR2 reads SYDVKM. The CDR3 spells CASSLRAGLSLTQYF. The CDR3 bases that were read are TGTGCCAGCAGCCTCCGGGCGGGGCTAAGTTTGACC.

The sequenced CDR3 bases are TGTGCCAGCAGCCCCCCTCCCGGGACAGCCGGAAACTATGGC. Translated, it gives CASSPPPGTAGNYG. The whole CDR3 sequence reads CASSPPPGTAGNYGYTF. The V call is TRBV4-2, the J call TRBJ1-2; 7 bases fit TRBD1. The CDR3 end lies 3 residues beyond the end of the read and is filled in from the germline J gene. The CDR3 has 17 residues. The trim removed 4 bases at V and 2 bases at J, leaving 13 bases unmatched. From germline, CDR1 is LGHNA and CDR2 YNFKEQ.

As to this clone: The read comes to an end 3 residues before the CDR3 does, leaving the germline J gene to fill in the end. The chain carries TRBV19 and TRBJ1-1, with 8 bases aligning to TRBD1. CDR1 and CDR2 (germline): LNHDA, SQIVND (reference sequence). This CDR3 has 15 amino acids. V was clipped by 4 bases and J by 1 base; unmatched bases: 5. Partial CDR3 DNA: TGTGCCAGTAGTACGGACAGGGTTGGGAACACTGAA. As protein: CASSTDRVGNTE. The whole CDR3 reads CASSTDRVGNTEAFF.

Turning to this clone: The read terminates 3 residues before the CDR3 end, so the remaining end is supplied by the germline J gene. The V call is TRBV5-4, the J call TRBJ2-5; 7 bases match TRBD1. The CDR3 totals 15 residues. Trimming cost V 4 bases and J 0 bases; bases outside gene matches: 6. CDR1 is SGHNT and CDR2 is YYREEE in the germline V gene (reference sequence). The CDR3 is CASSPTQGYQETQYF. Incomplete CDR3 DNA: TGTGCCAGCAGCCCCACACAGGGGTACCAAGAGACC. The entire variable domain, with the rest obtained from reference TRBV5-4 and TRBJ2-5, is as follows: ETGVTQSPTHLIKTRGQQVTLRCSSQSGHNTVSWYQQALGQGPQFIFQYYREEENGRGNFPPRFSGLQFPNYSSELNVNALELDDSALYLCASSPTQGYQETQYFGPGTRLLVL.

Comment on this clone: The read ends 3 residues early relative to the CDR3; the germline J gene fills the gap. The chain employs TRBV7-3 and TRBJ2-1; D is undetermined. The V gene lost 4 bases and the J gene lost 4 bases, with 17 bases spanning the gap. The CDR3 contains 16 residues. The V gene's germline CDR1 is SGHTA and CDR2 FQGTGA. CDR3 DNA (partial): TGTGCCAGCAGCTCCCCGGGTGTAGACCCGTACAATGAG. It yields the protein CASSSPGVDPYNE. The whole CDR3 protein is CASSSPGVDPYNEQFF. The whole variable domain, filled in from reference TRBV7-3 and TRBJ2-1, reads GAGVSQTPSNKVTEKGKYVELRCDPISGHTALYWYRQSLGQGPEFLIYFQGTGAADDSGLPNDRFFAVRPEGSVSTLKIQRTERGDSAVYLCASSSPGVDPYNEQFFGPGTRLTVL.

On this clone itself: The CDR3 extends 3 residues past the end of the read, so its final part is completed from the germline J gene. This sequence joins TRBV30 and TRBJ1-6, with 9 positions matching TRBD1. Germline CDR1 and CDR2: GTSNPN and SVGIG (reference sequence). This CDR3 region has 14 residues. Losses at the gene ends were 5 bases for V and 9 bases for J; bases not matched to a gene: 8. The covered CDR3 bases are TGTGCCTGGGGAAGACAGGGGGTGGGTTCACCC. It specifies CAWGRQGVGSP. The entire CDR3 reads CAWGRQGVGSPLHF.

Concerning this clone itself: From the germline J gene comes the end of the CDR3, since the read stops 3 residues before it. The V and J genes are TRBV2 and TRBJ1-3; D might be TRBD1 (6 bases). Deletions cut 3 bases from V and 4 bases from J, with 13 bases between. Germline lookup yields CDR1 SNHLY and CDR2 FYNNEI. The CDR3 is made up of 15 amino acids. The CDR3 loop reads CASSDWAGTGNTIYF. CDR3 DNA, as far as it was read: TGTGCCAGCAGTGACTGGGCAGGGACAGGAAACACC.

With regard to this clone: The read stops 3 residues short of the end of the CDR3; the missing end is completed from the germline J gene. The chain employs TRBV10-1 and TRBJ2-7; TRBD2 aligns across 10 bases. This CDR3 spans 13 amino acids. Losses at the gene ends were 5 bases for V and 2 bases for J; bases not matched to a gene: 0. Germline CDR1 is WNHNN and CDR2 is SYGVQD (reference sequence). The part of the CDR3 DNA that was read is TGCGCCAGCAGTAGCGGGGGGGCCTACGAG. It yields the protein CASSSGGAYE. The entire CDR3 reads CASSSGGAYEQYF.